This T cell receptor (beta chain) appears in the sequencing data of a study of blood T cell repertoires in COVID-19. Study-wide background: Sources were T cells, B-cell-depleted T cells, or PBMCs; the material itself was cDNA or gDNA.

This clone turned up a few times. Only in-frame clones appear in the TCRdb table, and some are missing; sequencing was by immunoSEQ multiplex PCR. This sample yields about 300,000 clones, of which around 85% are seen a single time; about 2.7% belongs to the top ten. J gave up 3 bases and V 4 bases, and 17 bases lay outside the gene matches. Germline assignment: CDR1 MGHRA and CDR2 YSYEKL. CDR3 length: 19 residues. Those who participated ranged in age from roughly 18 to 89 years and resided in about 24 US areas. The specimen sequenced was PBMCs or T cells enriched from blood (not recorded which). The chain carries TRBV4-1 and TRBJ1-4; 7 bases map to TRBD1. This clonotype was sampled from a woman in her 50s who had recovered from COVID-19. The CDR3 region is CASSLLIQGTALANEKLFF. The CDR3 DNA is TGCGCCAGCAGCCTTTTAATACAGGGGACGGCATTAGCTAATGAAAAACTGTTTTTT.